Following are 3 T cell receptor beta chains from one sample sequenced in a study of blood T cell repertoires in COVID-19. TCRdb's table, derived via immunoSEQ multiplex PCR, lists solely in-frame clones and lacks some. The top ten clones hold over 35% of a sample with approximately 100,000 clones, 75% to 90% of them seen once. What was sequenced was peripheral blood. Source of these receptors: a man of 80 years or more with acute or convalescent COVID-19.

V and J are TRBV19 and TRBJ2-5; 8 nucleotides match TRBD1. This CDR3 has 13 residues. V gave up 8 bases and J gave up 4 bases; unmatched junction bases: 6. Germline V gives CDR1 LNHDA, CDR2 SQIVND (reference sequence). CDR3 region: CASADRVLETQYF. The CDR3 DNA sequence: TGTGCCAGTGCGGACAGGGTCCTAGAGACCCAGTACTTC. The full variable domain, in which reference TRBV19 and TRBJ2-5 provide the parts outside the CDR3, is DGGITQSPKYLFRKEGQNVTLSCEQNLNHDAMYWYRQDPGQGLRLIYYSQIVNDFQKGDIAEGYSVSREKKESFPLTVTSAQKNPTAFYLCASADRVLETQYFGPGTRLLVL.

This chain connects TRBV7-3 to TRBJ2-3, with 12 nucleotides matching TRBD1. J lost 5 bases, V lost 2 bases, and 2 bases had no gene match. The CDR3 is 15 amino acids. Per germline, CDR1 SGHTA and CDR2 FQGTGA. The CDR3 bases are TGTGCCAGCAGCTTAGGGACAGGGGGCTTAGATACGCAGTATTTT. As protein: CASSLGTGGLDTQYF.

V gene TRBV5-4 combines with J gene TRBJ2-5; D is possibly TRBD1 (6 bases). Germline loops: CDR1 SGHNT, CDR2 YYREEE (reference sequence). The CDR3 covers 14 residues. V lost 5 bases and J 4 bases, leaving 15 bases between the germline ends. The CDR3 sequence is CASRSRTGRETQYF. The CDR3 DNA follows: TGTGCCAGCAGATCCCGCACAGGGCGAGAGACCCAGTACTTC.